This T cell receptor beta chain was captured in a study of shared clonotypes between healthy human individuals. About the research overall: Per-donor plates numbered three CD4 naive, three CD4 memory, two CD8 naive and one CD8 memory.

In the naive CD8 group, cells lacked CD45RO and were positively selected for CCR7, so terminally differentiated effector memory CD45RA+ cells were left out. Trimming took 6 bases from V and 0 from J, leaving 13 bases between them. The CDR3 sequence is 15 residues long. Germline V lookup: CDR1 SGDLS, CDR2 YYNGEE. Sequencing was performed with immunoSEQ multiplex PCR; in TCRdb, only in-frame clones are kept and a portion is missing. The table lists about 590,000 clones, roughly 95% of them singletons. Material for sequencing was naive CD8+ T cells sorted from blood. The clonotype originates from a woman in her 30s in good health. The rearrangement joins TRBV9 to TRBJ1-5, with D unclear. Here the CDR3 reads CASTPDGNSNQPQHF. In nucleotides, the CDR3 is TGTGCCAGCACCCCGGACGGTAATAGCAATCAGCCCCAGCATTTT.